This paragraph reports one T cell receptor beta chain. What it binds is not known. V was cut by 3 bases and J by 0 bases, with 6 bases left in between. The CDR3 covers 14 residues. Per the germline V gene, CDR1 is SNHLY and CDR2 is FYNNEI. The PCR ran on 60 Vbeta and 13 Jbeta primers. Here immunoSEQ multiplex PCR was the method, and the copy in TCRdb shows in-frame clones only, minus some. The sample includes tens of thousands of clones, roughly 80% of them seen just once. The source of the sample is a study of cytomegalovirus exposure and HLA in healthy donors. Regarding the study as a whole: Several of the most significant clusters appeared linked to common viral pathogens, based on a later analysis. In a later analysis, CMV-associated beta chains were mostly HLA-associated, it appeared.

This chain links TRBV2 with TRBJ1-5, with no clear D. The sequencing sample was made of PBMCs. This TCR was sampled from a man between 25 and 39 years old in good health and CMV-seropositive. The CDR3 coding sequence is TGTGCCAGCAGTGACAGTTATAGCAATCAGCCCCAGCATTTT. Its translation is CASSDSYSNQPQHF. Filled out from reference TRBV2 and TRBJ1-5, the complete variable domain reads EPEVTQTPSHQVTQMGQEVILRCVPISNHLYFYWYRQILGQKVEFLVSFYNNEISEKSEIFDDQFSVERPDGSNFTLKIRSTKLEDSAMYFCASSDSYSNQPQHFGDGTRLSIL.